This TCR beta chain was sequenced in a study of CD8 T cells in Susac syndrome. Study results and limitations: The TCR sequencing and HLA analysis in the study involved a relatively small number of individuals, as the study acknowledged.

Sequencing of TCR beta was performed on blood CD8+ T cells and on blood CD4+ T cells. The CD8+ and CD4+ T cells were isolated magnetically using a negative isolation approach, whereas the TEMRA cells were enriched by FACS. With regard to this clonotype: The antigen is not known.

With random hexamers, reverse transcription was performed on roughly 0.5 to 1 ug of RNA. Amplification of TCR beta CDR3 spanned 54 Vbeta and 13 Jbeta via immunoSEQ multiplex PCR. MiXCR, run by TCRdb on the immunoSEQ multiplex PCR reads, gives a single entry per CDR3 protein. The table includes roughly 200,000 distinct CDR3 sequences, approximately 94% detected once. The V end was cut by 7 bases, the J end by 4 bases, with 7 bases between. There are 11 residues in the CDR3. Germline-derived CDR1 and CDR2 are MNHNS and SASEGT. The material sequenced was CD4+ T cells from PBMCs. This clonotype was obtained from a human donor in good health. The V call is TRBV6-1, the J call TRBJ2-5; no clear D gene. This CDR3 reads CASIEAETQYF. Written as DNA, the CDR3 is TGTGCCAGCATAGAAGCAGAGACCCAGTACTTC.